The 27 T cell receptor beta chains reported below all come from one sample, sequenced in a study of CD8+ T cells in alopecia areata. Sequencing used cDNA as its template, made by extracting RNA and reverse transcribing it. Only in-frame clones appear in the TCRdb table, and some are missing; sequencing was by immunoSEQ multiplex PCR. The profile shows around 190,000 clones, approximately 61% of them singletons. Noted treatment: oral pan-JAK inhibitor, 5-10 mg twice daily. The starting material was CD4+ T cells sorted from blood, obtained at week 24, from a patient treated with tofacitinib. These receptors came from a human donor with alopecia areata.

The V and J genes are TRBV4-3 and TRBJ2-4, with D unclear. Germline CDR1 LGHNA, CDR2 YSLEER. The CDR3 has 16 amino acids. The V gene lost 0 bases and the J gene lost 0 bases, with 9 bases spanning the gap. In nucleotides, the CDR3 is TGCGCCAGCAGCCAAGATCTGAGGATAGCCAAAAACATTCAGTACTTC. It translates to CASSQDLRIAKNIQYF.

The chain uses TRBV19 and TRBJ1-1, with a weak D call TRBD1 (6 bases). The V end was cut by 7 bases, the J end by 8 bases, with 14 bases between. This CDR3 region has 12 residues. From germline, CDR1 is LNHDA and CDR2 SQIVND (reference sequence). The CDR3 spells CASKGTPREAFF. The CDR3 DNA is TGTGCCAGTAAAGGGACACCACGGGAAGCTTTCTTT.

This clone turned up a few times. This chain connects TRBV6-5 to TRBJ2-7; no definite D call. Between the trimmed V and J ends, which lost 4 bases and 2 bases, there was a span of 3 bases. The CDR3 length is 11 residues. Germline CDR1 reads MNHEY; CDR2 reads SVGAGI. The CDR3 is CASSLTYEQYF. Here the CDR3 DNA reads TGTGCCAGCAGTTTAACCTACGAGCAGTACTTC.

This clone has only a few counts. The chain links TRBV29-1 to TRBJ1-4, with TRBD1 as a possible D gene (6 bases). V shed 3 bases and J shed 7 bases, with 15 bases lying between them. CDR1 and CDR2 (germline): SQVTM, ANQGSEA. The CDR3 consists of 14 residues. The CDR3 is CSVEKTGYGEKLFF. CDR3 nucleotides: TGCAGCGTTGAGAAAACAGGGTATGGTGAAAAACTGTTTTTT.

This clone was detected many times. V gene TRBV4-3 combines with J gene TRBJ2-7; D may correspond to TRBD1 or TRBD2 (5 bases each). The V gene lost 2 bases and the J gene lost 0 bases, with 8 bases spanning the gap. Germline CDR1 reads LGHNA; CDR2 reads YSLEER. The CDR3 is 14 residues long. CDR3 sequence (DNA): TGCGCCAGCAGCCAATGGGGGACCTCCTACGAGCAGTACTTC. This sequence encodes CASSQWGTSYEQYF.

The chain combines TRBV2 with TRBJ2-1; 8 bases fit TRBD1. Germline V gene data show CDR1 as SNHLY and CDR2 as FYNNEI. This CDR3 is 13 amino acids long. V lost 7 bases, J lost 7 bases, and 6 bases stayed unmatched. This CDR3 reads CASKQGQVNEQFF. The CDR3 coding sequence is TGTGCCAGCAAGCAGGGACAGGTGAATGAGCAGTTCTTC.

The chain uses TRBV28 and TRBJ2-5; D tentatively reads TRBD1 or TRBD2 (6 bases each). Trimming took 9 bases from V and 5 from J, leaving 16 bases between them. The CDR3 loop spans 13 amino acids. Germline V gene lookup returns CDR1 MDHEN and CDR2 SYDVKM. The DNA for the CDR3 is TGTGCCAGTGCTGTCGGGGGCTGGGAGACCCAGTACTTC. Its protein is CASAVGGWETQYF.

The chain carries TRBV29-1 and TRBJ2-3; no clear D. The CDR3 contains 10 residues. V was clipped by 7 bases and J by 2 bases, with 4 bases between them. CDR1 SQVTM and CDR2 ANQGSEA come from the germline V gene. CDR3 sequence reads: CSGDTDTQYF. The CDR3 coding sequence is TGCAGCGGGGACACAGATACGCAGTATTTT.

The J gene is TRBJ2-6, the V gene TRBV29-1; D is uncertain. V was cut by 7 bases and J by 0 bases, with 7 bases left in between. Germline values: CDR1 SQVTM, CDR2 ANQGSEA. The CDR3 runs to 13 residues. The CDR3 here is CSAANSGANVLTF. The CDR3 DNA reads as TGCAGCGCCGCGAACTCTGGGGCCAACGTCCTGACTTTC.

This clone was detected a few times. The CDR3 spells CASSLVDRVYGYTF. The CDR3 DNA is TGTGCCAGCAGCTTAGTCGACAGGGTCTACGGCTACACCTTC. The V gene is TRBV7-9, the J gene TRBJ1-2; TRBD1 aligns across 7 bases. CDR1 and CDR2 (germline): SEHNR, FQNEAQ (reference sequence). CDR3 length: 14 residues. The V gene end was trimmed by 1 base and the J gene end by 8 bases; junction bases not matched to a gene: 7.

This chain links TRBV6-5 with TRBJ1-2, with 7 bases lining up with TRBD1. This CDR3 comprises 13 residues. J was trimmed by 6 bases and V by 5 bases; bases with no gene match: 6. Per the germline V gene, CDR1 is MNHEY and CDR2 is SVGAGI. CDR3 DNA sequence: TGTGCCAGCAGTAAGACAGGGAGGGATGGCTACACCTTC. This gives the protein CASSKTGRDGYTF.

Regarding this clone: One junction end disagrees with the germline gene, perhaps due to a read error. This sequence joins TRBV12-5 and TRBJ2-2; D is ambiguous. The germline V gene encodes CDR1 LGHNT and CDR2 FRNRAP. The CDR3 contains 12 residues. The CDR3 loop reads CANTANTGELFF. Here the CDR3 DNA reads TGTGCTAATACGGCGAATACCGGGGAGCTGTTTTTT.

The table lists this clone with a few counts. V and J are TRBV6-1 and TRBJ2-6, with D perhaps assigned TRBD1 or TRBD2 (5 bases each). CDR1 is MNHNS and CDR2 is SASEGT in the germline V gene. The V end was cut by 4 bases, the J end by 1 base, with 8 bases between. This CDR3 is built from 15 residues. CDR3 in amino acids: CASSVWGSGANVLTF. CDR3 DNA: TGTGCCAGCAGTGTTTGGGGGTCTGGGGCCAACGTCCTGACTTTC.

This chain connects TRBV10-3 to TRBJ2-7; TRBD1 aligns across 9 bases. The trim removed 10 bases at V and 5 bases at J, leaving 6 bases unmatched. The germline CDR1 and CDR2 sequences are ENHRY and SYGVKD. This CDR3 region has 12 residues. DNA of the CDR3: TGTGCCACCCGGGACAGGGAGAACGAGCAGTACTTC. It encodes CATRDRENEQYF.

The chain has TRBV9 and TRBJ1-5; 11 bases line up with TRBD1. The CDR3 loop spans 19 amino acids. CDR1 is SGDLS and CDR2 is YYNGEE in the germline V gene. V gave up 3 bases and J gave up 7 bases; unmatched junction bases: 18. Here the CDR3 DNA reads TGTGCCAGCAGCGCCCTTGGGTGGTGGCCGGGACAGGGGGACCAGCCCCAGCATTTT. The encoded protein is CASSALGWWPGQGDQPQHF.

CDR3 protein: CASSYPREQFF. The CDR3 DNA is TGTGCCAGCAGTTACCCCAGGGAGCAGTTCTTC. This sequence joins TRBV6-6 and TRBJ2-1; D call uncertain. The CDR3 length is 11 residues. V shed 2 bases and J shed 10 bases, with 6 bases lying between them. The V gene's germline CDR1 is MNHNY and CDR2 SVGAGI (reference sequence).

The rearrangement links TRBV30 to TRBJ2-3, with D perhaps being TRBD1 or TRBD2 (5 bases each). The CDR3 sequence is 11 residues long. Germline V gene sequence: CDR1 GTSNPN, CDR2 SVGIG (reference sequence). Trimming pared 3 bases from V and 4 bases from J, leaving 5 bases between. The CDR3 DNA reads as TGTGCCTGGAGGGGGGCAGATACGCAGTATTTT. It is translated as CAWRGADTQYF.

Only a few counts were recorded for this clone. The CDR3 coding sequence is TGTGCCTGGAGGCTAGTAGGCAGGACCGGGGAGCTGTTTTTT. Encoded protein: CAWRLVGRTGELFF. This rearrangement joins TRBV30 to TRBJ2-2, with unresolved D. V lost 3 bases and J lost 5, with 13 bases in between. This CDR3 comprises 14 residues. The V gene's germline CDR1 is GTSNPN and CDR2 SVGIG (reference sequence).

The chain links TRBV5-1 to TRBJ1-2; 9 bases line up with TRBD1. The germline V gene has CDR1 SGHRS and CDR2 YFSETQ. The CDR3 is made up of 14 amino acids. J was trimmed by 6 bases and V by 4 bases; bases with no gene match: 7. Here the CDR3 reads CASSPPGQGNGYTF. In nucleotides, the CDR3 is TGCGCCAGCAGCCCACCGGGACAGGGAAATGGCTACACCTTC.

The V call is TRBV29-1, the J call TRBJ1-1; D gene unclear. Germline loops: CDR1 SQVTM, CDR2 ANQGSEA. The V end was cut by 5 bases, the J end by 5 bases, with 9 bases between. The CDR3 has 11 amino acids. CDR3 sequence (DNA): TGCAGCGTTTCCCCTGCAACTGAAGCTTTCTTT. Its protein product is CSVSPATEAFF.

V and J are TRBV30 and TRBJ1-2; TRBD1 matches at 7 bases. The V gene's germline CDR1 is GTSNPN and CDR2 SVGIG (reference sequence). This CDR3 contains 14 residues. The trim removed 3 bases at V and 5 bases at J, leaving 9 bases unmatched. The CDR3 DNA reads TGTGCCTGGAGGACCTTGGACAGGACGTATGGCTACACCTTC. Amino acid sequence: CAWRTLDRTYGYTF.

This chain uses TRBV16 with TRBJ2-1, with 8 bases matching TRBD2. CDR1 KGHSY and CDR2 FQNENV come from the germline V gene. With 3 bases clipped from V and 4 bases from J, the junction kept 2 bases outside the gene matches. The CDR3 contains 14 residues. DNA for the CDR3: TGTGCCAGCAGCCAGACTAGCGTTTACAATGAGCAGTTCTTC. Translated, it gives CASSQTSVYNEQFF.

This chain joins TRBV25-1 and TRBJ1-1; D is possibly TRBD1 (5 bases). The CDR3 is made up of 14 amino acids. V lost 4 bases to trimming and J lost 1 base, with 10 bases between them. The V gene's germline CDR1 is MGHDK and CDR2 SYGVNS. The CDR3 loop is CASSGQGKNTEAFF. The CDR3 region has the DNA TGTGCCAGCAGTGGGCAGGGAAAGAACACTGAAGCTTTCTTT.

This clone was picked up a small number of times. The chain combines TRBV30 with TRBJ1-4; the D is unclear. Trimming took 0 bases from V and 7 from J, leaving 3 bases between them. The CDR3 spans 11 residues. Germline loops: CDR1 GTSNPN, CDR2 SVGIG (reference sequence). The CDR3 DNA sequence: TGTGCCTGGAGTGTAGCTGAAAAACTGTTTTTT. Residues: CAWSVAEKLFF.

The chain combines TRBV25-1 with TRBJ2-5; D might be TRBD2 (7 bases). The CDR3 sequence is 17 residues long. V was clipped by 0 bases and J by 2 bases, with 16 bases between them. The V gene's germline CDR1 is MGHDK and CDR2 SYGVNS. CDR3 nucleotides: TGTGCCAGCAGTGAATACGGCAGGGGAGGGTGGCAAGAGACCCAGTACTTC. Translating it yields CASSEYGRGGWQETQYF.

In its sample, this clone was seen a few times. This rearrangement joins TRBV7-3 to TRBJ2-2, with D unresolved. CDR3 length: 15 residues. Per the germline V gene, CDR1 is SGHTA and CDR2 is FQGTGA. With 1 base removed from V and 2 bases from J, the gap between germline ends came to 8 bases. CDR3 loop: CASSLSRPNTGELFF. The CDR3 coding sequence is TGTGCCAGCAGCTTAAGCAGGCCCAACACCGGGGAGCTGTTTTTT.

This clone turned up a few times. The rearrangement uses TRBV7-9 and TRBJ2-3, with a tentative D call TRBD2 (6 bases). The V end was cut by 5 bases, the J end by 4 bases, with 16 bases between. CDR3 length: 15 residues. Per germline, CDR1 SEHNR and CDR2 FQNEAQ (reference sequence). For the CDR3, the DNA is TGTGCCAGCAGCCCCTTAGGAGGGATCCCAGATACGCAGTATTTT. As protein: CASSPLGGIPDTQYF.